Listed below are T cell receptor beta chains from one sample, sequenced in a study of T cells after yellow fever vaccination. TCRdb re-called the 5' RACE reads through MiXCR, storing one row per CDR3 protein. The table records hundreds of thousands of distinct CDR3 sequences, around 12% of them present only once. The sequences come from PBMCs, collected on the day of the yellow fever booster vaccination. The receptors stem from a man younger than 40 who received the YFV17D yellow fever vaccine. Both conserved end residues are part of each CDR3. Fields, in order: CDR3 DNA, CDR3 protein, V gene, D gene, clone size, J gene. The D gene is left open where the match is weak. Only part of the rows carry a size: once, few, many, or a class if the clone is expanded.

CDR3nt: TGTGCCAGCAGTTCGTGGGGCGGTTACGACACAGATACGCAGTATTTT
CDR3aa: CASSSWGGYDTDTQYF
v_gene: TRBV27
d_gene: -
abundance: few
j_gene: TRBJ2-3

CDR3nt: TGTGCCAGCAGTTTAGGCGGGGTTGAAGAGACCCAGTACTTC
CDR3aa: CASSLGGVEETQYF
v_gene: TRBV12-3/TRBV12-4
d_gene: -
abundance: many
j_gene: TRBJ2-5

CDR3nt: TGTGCCAGCAGCCAAAGCGGGACGCTCTACGAGCAGTACTTC
CDR3aa: CASSQSGTLYEQYF
v_gene: TRBV4-2
d_gene: TRBD2
abundance: -
j_gene: TRBJ2-7

CDR3nt: TGTGCCAGCAGTCGACAGCACCAAGAGACCCAGTACTTC
CDR3aa: CASSRQHQETQYF
v_gene: TRBV11-2
d_gene: -
abundance: -
j_gene: TRBJ2-5

CDR3nt: TGTGCCACCCAAGCCCTCCCGGGACTAGCGGGAGCAGAGACCCAGTACTTC
CDR3aa: CATQALPGLAGAETQYF
v_gene: TRBV25-1
d_gene: TRBD2
abundance: few
j_gene: TRBJ2-5

CDR3nt: TGCGCCAGCACCTTAACCGGGACCGACACTAACACTGAAGCTTTCTTT
CDR3aa: CASTLTGTDTNTEAFF
v_gene: TRBV10-2
d_gene: -
abundance: few
j_gene: TRBJ1-1

CDR3nt: TGCAGTGCTAGAGGCTGGGATACACCGGACAATGAGCAGTTCTTC
CDR3aa: CSARGWDTPDNEQFF
v_gene: TRBV20-1
d_gene: -
abundance: -
j_gene: TRBJ2-1

CDR3nt: TGTGCCAGCAGCCCCCAATCAGGGACTACCTACAATGAGCAGTTCTTC
CDR3aa: CASSPQSGTTYNEQFF
v_gene: TRBV7-2
d_gene: TRBD2
abundance: few
j_gene: TRBJ2-1

CDR3nt: TGTGCCAGCAGTTTGGCTCCAGGGTCCGGGGAGCTGTTTTTT
CDR3aa: CASSLAPGSGELFF
v_gene: TRBV28
d_gene: -
abundance: -
j_gene: TRBJ2-2

CDR3nt: TGTGCCAGCAGCCCCAACCCGACTAGAACCTACGAGCAGTACTTC
CDR3aa: CASSPNPTRTYEQYF
v_gene: TRBV7-2
d_gene: -
abundance: few
j_gene: TRBJ2-7

CDR3nt: TGTGCCAGCAGTTTATGGGGGTTGGCAGATACGCAGTATTTT
CDR3aa: CASSLWGLADTQYF
v_gene: TRBV12-3/TRBV12-4
d_gene: -
abundance: -
j_gene: TRBJ2-3

CDR3nt: TGTGCCAGCAGCTTAGATCAACCGGGACTAGCGGGCCTCTACGAGCAGTACTTC
CDR3aa: CASSLDQPGLAGLYEQYF
v_gene: TRBV11-2
d_gene: TRBD2
abundance: -
j_gene: TRBJ2-7

CDR3nt: TGTGCCAGCACTCTAACTGGCAGGGAACATACAGATACGCAGTATTTT
CDR3aa: CASTLTGREHTDTQYF
v_gene: TRBV27
d_gene: -
abundance: -
j_gene: TRBJ2-3

CDR3nt: TGTGCCAGCAGCCAAGTGAGAGTGCAGGGGGTCTACGAGCAGTACTTC
CDR3aa: CASSQVRVQGVYEQYF
v_gene: TRBV3-1
d_gene: TRBD1
abundance: -
j_gene: TRBJ2-7

CDR3nt: TGTGCCAGCAGCTTAAGGGCGGCAACCCACAAGAATCTCAACTTTGAGCAGTACTTC
CDR3aa: CASSLRAATHKNLNFEQYF
v_gene: TRBV11-2
d_gene: -
abundance: -
j_gene: TRBJ2-7

CDR3nt: TGCAGTGCGAGACAGATTGGAAGCTTTGACATTCAGTACTTC
CDR3aa: CSARQIGSFDIQYF
v_gene: TRBV20-1
d_gene: -
abundance: -
j_gene: TRBJ2-4

CDR3nt: TGTGCCAGCAGTTACTCGGGGGGCCCCTACGAGCAGTACTTC
CDR3aa: CASSYSGGPYEQYF
v_gene: TRBV6-5
d_gene: -
abundance: few
j_gene: TRBJ2-7

CDR3nt: TGCGCCAGCAGCCTCGCCCTAGCGGGAGGTGTAGATACGCAGTATTTT
CDR3aa: CASSLALAGGVDTQYF
v_gene: TRBV4-3
d_gene: TRBD2
abundance: -
j_gene: TRBJ2-3

CDR3nt: TGTGCCAGCAGTCCAGCTTCGGGACTAGCGGGATGGCAGTACTTC
CDR3aa: CASSPASGLAGWQYF
v_gene: TRBV7-2
d_gene: TRBD2
abundance: few
j_gene: TRBJ2-7

CDR3nt: TGCAGTGCTAGAGATCCGCTAGCGGGACGTAATGAGCAGTTCTTC
CDR3aa: CSARDPLAGRNEQFF
v_gene: TRBV20-1
d_gene: TRBD2
abundance: -
j_gene: TRBJ2-1

CDR3nt: TGCAGTGCCATCGACGGGAGGACGGCGAGAGACATTCAGTACTTC
CDR3aa: CSAIDGRTARDIQYF
v_gene: TRBV20-1
d_gene: TRBD2
abundance: many
j_gene: TRBJ2-4

CDR3nt: TGTGCCAGCTCCCGGAGGGGGGGCTCCTACGAGCAGTACTTC
CDR3aa: CASSRRGGSYEQYF
v_gene: TRBV18
d_gene: -
abundance: -
j_gene: TRBJ2-7

CDR3nt: TGTGCCAGCAGCGTAGAGAATCACTACAATGAGCAGTTCTTC
CDR3aa: CASSVENHYNEQFF
v_gene: TRBV9
d_gene: -
abundance: -
j_gene: TRBJ2-1

CDR3nt: TGTGCCATCCGCGGGGGGTCGGAGTACGAGCAGTACTTC
CDR3aa: CAIRGGSEYEQYF
v_gene: TRBV10-3
d_gene: TRBD2
abundance: few
j_gene: TRBJ2-7

CDR3nt: TGCGCCAGCAGCCAAGAGATTGCGGGAGGGACCTACGAGCAGTACTTC
CDR3aa: CASSQEIAGGTYEQYF
v_gene: TRBV4-3
d_gene: TRBD2
abundance: -
j_gene: TRBJ2-7

CDR3nt: TGTGCCAGCAGTTACGAAGAGGGCACTGAAGCTTTCTTT
CDR3aa: CASSYEEGTEAFF
v_gene: TRBV6-6
d_gene: -
abundance: few
j_gene: TRBJ1-1

CDR3nt: TGCGCCAGCAGAAAAACTAGCGGACAATACAATGAGCAGTTCTTC
CDR3aa: CASRKTSGQYNEQFF
v_gene: TRBV5-1
d_gene: TRBD2
abundance: few
j_gene: TRBJ2-1

CDR3nt: TGTGCCAGCAGCTCGGCGAAAATCGGAGCTTTCTTT
CDR3aa: CASSSAKIGAFF
v_gene: TRBV7-2
d_gene: -
abundance: few
j_gene: TRBJ1-1

CDR3nt: TGTGCCACGACCGGGAAGGGCTCCTACGAGCAGTACTTC
CDR3aa: CATTGKGSYEQYF
v_gene: TRBV19
d_gene: -
abundance: few
j_gene: TRBJ2-7

CDR3nt: TGTGCCAGCAGCTTAGTCGTCAGGGAGGGCGAGCAGTACTTC
CDR3aa: CASSLVVREGEQYF
v_gene: TRBV7-6
d_gene: TRBD2
abundance: -
j_gene: TRBJ2-7

CDR3nt: TGTGCCAGCAGCTCTTTTGGTGGGAAAAACTATGGCTACACCTTC
CDR3aa: CASSSFGGKNYGYTF
v_gene: TRBV7-2
d_gene: -
abundance: -
j_gene: TRBJ1-2

CDR3nt: TGTGCCAGCAGTCCCTTCGGGAATACGCAGTATTTT
CDR3aa: CASSPFGNTQYF
v_gene: TRBV27
d_gene: -
abundance: -
j_gene: TRBJ2-3

CDR3nt: TGTGCCAGCAGCTTAGGAGTCTACACTGAAGCTTTCTTT
CDR3aa: CASSLGVYTEAFF
v_gene: TRBV7-2
d_gene: -
abundance: few
j_gene: TRBJ1-1

CDR3nt: TGTGCCAGCAGCGTTCTCTCCGGGTCTGACAATGAGCAGTTCTTC
CDR3aa: CASSVLSGSDNEQFF
v_gene: TRBV9
d_gene: -
abundance: few
j_gene: TRBJ2-1

CDR3nt: TGCGCCAGCAGCTTAATATCGGACAGTCAAGAGACCCAGTACTTC
CDR3aa: CASSLISDSQETQYF
v_gene: TRBV5-1
d_gene: -
abundance: few
j_gene: TRBJ2-5

CDR3nt: TGTGCCAGCAGCGTAGATTTGGGATTCTGGGAGGCTGGGGCCAACGTCCTGACTTTC
CDR3aa: CASSVDLGFWEAGANVLTF
v_gene: TRBV9
d_gene: -
abundance: few
j_gene: TRBJ2-6

CDR3nt: TGTGCCAGGAGCTTAGTCAGAGATTGGCGGGGACCTAGCACAGATACGCAGTATTTT
CDR3aa: CARSLVRDWRGPSTDTQYF
v_gene: TRBV11-1
d_gene: -
abundance: -
j_gene: TRBJ2-3

CDR3nt: TGTGCCAGCAGCAGGAAAACAGGGCCGGAAACCGGGGAGCTGTTTTTT
CDR3aa: CASSRKTGPETGELFF
v_gene: TRBV7-8
d_gene: -
abundance: -
j_gene: TRBJ2-2

CDR3nt: TGCGCCAGCAGCTTGGTAGGTGATCGGTCCAATGAGCAGTTCTTC
CDR3aa: CASSLVGDRSNEQFF
v_gene: TRBV5-1
d_gene: -
abundance: few
j_gene: TRBJ2-1

CDR3nt: TGTGCCTGGAGTGTACTGGGACATGTAAGCAATCAGCCCCAGCATTTT
CDR3aa: CAWSVLGHVSNQPQHF
v_gene: TRBV30
d_gene: -
abundance: -
j_gene: TRBJ1-5

CDR3nt: TGTGCCAGCACCTGGCAGTCCGCCTACGAGCAGTACTTC
CDR3aa: CASTWQSAYEQYF
v_gene: TRBV2
d_gene: -
abundance: few
j_gene: TRBJ2-7

CDR3nt: TGTGCCAGCAGCCCCCTGAACTCTGGAAACACCATATATTTT
CDR3aa: CASSPLNSGNTIYF
v_gene: TRBV6-1
d_gene: -
abundance: -
j_gene: TRBJ1-3

CDR3nt: TGTGCCAGCTCACCAGGGACTCAAGGGGAGCAGTACTTC
CDR3aa: CASSPGTQGEQYF
v_gene: TRBV18
d_gene: -
abundance: -
j_gene: TRBJ2-7

CDR3nt: TGTGCCAGCAGCTTAGACACCCCGCCAGATACGCAGTATTTT
CDR3aa: CASSLDTPPDTQYF
v_gene: TRBV7-2
d_gene: -
abundance: -
j_gene: TRBJ2-3

CDR3nt: TGTGCCAGCTTGGCGGGAAGCACAGATACGCAGTATTTT
CDR3aa: CASLAGSTDTQYF
v_gene: TRBV7-9
d_gene: -
abundance: -
j_gene: TRBJ2-3

CDR3nt: TGTGCCAGCAGTTACTCGAGACCCCGGGCCGGGGAGCTGTTTTTT
CDR3aa: CASSYSRPRAGELFF
v_gene: TRBV6-5
d_gene: -
abundance: -
j_gene: TRBJ2-2